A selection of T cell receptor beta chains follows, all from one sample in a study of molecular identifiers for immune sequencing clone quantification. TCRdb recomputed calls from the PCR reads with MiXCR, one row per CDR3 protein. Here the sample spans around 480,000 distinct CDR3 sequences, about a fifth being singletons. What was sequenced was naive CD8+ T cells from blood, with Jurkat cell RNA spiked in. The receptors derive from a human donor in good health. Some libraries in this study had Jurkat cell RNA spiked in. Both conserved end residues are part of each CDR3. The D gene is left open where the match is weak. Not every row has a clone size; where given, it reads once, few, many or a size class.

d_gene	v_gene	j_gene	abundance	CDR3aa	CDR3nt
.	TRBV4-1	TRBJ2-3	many	CASSQVSSTDTQYF	TGCGCCAGCAGCCAAGTCTCTAGCACAGATACGCAGTATTTT
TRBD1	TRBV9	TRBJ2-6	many	CASSTQTPGQGISSGANVLTF	TGTGCCAGCAGCACGCAGACCCCAGGACAGGGGATTTCCTCTGGGGCCAACGTCCTGACTTTC
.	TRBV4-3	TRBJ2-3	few	CASSQTNRYPQYF	TGCGCCAGCAGCCAAACTAACAGGTATCCGCAGTATTTT
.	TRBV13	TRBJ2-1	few	CASSGAETGYNEQFF	TGTGCCAGCAGCGGAGCCGAGACTGGGTACAATGAGCAGTTCTTC
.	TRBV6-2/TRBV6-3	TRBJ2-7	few	CASSYSRGQQSF	TGTGCCAGCAGTTACTCCCGGGGCCAACAGTCCTTC
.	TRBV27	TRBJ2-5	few	CASSPESQETQYF	TGTGCCAGCAGTCCAGAGTCCCAAGAGACCCAGTACTTC
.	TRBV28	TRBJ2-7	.	CASSLPRGYYEQYF	TGTGCCAGCAGTTTGCCCAGGGGCTACTACGAGCAGTACTTC
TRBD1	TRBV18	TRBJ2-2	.	CASSPAGQGAGTGELFF	TGTGCCAGCTCACCCGCGGGACAGGGGGCCGGCACCGGGGAGCTGTTTTTT
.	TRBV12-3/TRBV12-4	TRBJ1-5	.	CASRGRGQGGNQPQHF	TGTGCCAGCAGGGGACGGGGGCAGGGTGGCAATCAGCCCCAGCATTTT
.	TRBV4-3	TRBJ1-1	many	CASSQDSVGTYTEAFF	TGCGCCAGCAGCCAAGATTCAGTTGGCACTTACACTGAAGCTTTCTTT
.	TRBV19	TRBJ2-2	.	CASSMPLPLGRDTGELFF	TGTGCCAGTAGTATGCCCCTCCCGTTGGGTCGGGACACCGGGGAGCTGTTTTTT
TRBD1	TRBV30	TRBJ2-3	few	CAWSRQGITDTQYF	TGTGCCTGGAGTAGACAGGGTATCACAGATACGCAGTATTTT
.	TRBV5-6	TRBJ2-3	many	CASSLGPENTDTQYF	TGTGCCAGCAGCTTGGGGCCAGAGAACACAGATACGCAGTATTTT
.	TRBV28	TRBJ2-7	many	CASSFPGPSAEQYF	TGTGCCAGCAGTTTCCCTGGCCCTTCGGCCGAGCAGTACTTC
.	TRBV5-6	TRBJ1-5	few	CASSLAGDRGYSNQPQHF	TGTGCCAGCAGCTTGGCAGGGGATCGAGGATATAGCAATCAGCCCCAGCATTTT